This entry lists 8 T cell receptor beta chains sequenced from one sample in a study of identical twins. TCRdb reprocessed the 5' RACE reads via MiXCR and lists one record per CDR3 protein. Seen here are fewer than 500,000 distinct CDR3 sequences, 13% to 15% observed once, and the top ten hold more than 0.8%. The same sample was also studied in work on yellow fever vaccine responses in identical twins.

The sample taken for sequencing was CD4+ T cells sorted from blood. These receptors came from a woman aged 18-29 years in good health.

CDR3 coding DNA: TGCGCCAGCAGCCAAGAACCTAGCCGGGGCGAGCAGTACTTC. It translates to CASSQEPSRGEQYF. The genes are TRBV4-3 and TRBJ2-7; TRBD2 might be the D (5 bases). Germline V gives CDR1 LGHNA, CDR2 YSLEER. V dropped 0 bases and J dropped 6 bases, with 12 bases sitting between them. The length of the CDR3 is 14 residues.

The sample holds a few counts of this clonotype. This chain uses TRBV7-9 with TRBJ2-7; no clear D. CDR1 is SEHNR, CDR2 FQNEAQ, per germline (reference sequence). Trimming removed 1 base from V and 1 base from J, with 14 bases in between. The CDR3 length is 16 residues. Here the CDR3 reads CASSLVSPYSSYEQYF. CDR3 bases: TGTGCCAGCAGCTTAGTTAGCCCCTACTCTTCCTACGAGCAGTACTTC.

This clonotype has just a few counts. The V gene is TRBV7-2, the J gene TRBJ2-1, with D possibly being TRBD1 or TRBD2 (5 bases each). This CDR3 has 15 residues. V was cut by 4 bases and J by 0 bases, with 10 bases left in between. The germline V gene has CDR1 SGHTA and CDR2 FQGNSA. The CDR3: CASSSGRASYNEQFF. In DNA, the CDR3 is TGTGCCAGCAGCTCGGGACGGGCCTCCTACAATGAGCAGTTCTTC.

This clonotype has more than one count but fewer than ten. The V call is TRBV5-1, the J call TRBJ2-7, with D unresolved. Trimming took 0 bases from V and 6 from J, leaving 10 bases between them. CDR1 and CDR2 (germline): SGHRS, YFSETQ. This CDR3 is 13 amino acids long. CDR3 in DNA: TGCGCCAGCAGCTTGGCCGGCTTCTTCGAGCAGTACTTC. It is translated as CASSLAGFFEQYF.

This clonotype was seen a few times. The CDR3 region is CASSLGMTEAFF. In DNA, the CDR3 is TGTGCCAGCAGCTTAGGGATGACTGAAGCTTTCTTT. V usage is TRBV5-6 and J usage is TRBJ1-1, with no clear D. The CDR3 spans 12 residues. Germline V gene lookup returns CDR1 SGHDT and CDR2 YYEEEE. V lost 2 bases, J lost 5 bases, and 7 bases lay in between.

The CDR3 nucleotides read TGTGCCAGCGGGGGGACTAGCGGGGGGACGTACCAAGAGACCCAGTACTTC. This gives the protein CASGGTSGGTYQETQYF. This chain connects TRBV7-2 to TRBJ2-5; TRBD2 aligns across 15 bases. The length of the CDR3 is 17 residues. The trim removed 8 bases at V and 0 bases at J, leaving 7 bases unmatched. Germline V gene sequence: CDR1 SGHTA, CDR2 FQGNSA.

The chain employs TRBV2 and TRBJ2-1, with TRBD1 identical over 8 bases. J lost 3 bases, V lost 5 bases, and 3 bases had no gene match. There are 14 residues in the CDR3. The V gene's germline CDR1 is SNHLY and CDR2 FYNNEI. The CDR3, as DNA: TGTGCCAGCAGTCAGGGGGCGATCTACAATGAGCAGTTCTTC. It is translated as CASSQGAIYNEQFF.

There are a few counts of this clonotype. The chain joins TRBV10-1 to TRBJ2-1; D is unresolved. The germline V gene has CDR1 WNHNN and CDR2 SYGVQD (reference sequence). The CDR3 covers 12 residues. The V gene lost 4 bases and the J gene lost 6 bases, with 7 bases spanning the gap. The CDR3 here is CASSVKGNEQFF. In DNA form, the CDR3 reads TGCGCCAGCAGTGTGAAGGGCAATGAGCAGTTCTTC.